This passage covers 13 T cell receptor beta chains from one sample sequenced in a study of T cells after yellow fever vaccination. Using its own MiXCR run on the 5' RACE reads, TCRdb lists one record per CDR3 protein. The repertoire holds under 250,000 distinct CDR3 sequences, with less than 8.5% as singletons. The starting material was CD4+ T cells sorted from PBMCs, obtained 15 days after the yellow fever booster vaccination. The receptors were gathered from a man aged 25 to 40 who received the YFV17D yellow fever vaccine.

The chain employs TRBV7-2 and TRBJ1-5, with a weak D call TRBD1 (5 bases). V shed 5 bases and J shed 7 bases, with 12 bases lying between them. Germline V gene data show CDR1 as SGHTA and CDR2 as FQGNSA. There are 13 residues in the CDR3. CDR3 in DNA: TGTGCCAGCAGCGCAGGGATCGGACAGCCCCAGCATTTT. It translates to CASSAGIGQPQHF.

The chain links TRBV7-2 to TRBJ2-3, with TRBD2 matching over 9 bases. Germline V CDR1 and CDR2: SGHTA, FQGNSA. Germline trimming cut 5 bases from V and 6 bases from J; bases unmatched to any gene: 3. The CDR3 has 13 residues. CDR3 coding DNA: TGTGCCAGCAGCGGGACTAGCCTCGATACGCAGTATTTT. It codes for CASSGTSLDTQYF.

The chain combines TRBV20-1 with TRBJ1-1; D may be TRBD1 (6 bases). This CDR3 has 14 residues. Germline V lookup: CDR1 DFQATT, CDR2 SNEGSKA (reference sequence). V shed 6 bases and J shed 4 bases, with 18 bases lying between them. CDR3: CSAEKGGWGTEAFF. The CDR3 bases are TGCAGTGCCGAAAAGGGGGGTTGGGGCACTGAAGCTTTCTTT.

This clonotype has a count of ten or more. The chain joins TRBV2 to TRBJ2-1, with 9 positions matching TRBD1. The CDR3 sequence is 15 residues long. The germline V gene encodes CDR1 SNHLY and CDR2 FYNNEI. Unmatched junction bases numbered 8, after V lost 3 bases and J lost 8 bases. The CDR3 nucleotides are TGTGCCAGCAGTGATGTAGGGACAGGGCCCGATGAGCAGTTCTTC. The encoded protein is CASSDVGTGPDEQFF.

This clonotype has only a few counts. The rearrangement joins TRBV12-3 or TRBV12-4 to TRBJ2-2, with 10 bases that match TRBD1. Germline trimming cut 8 bases from V and 4 bases from J; bases unmatched to any gene: 7. There are 15 residues in the CDR3. This CDR3 is CASGSGQGFTGELFF. CDR3 bases: TGTGCCAGCGGGTCGGGACAGGGGTTCACCGGGGAGCTGTTTTTT.

V usage is TRBV15 and J usage is TRBJ2-1, with D perhaps TRBD2 (5 bases). V was shortened by 3 bases and J by 10 bases, with 13 bases between the two germline ends. Germline CDR1 reads LNHNV; CDR2 reads YYDKDF (reference sequence). CDR3 length: 13 residues. The CDR3 DNA follows: TGTGCCACCAGCAGGGAGACTATTTCCGAGCAGTTCTTC. Its protein is CATSRETISEQFF. The full variable domain, completed using reference TRBV15 and TRBJ2-1, is DAMVIQNPRYQVTQFGKPVTLSCSQTLNHNVMYWYQQKSSQAPKLLFHYYDKDFNNEADTPDNFQSRRPNTSFCFLDIRSPGLGDTAMYLCATSRETISEQFFGPGTRLTVL.

The chain is built from TRBV20-1 and TRBJ2-7; no clear D gene. The CDR3 spans 12 residues. Germline-derived CDR1 and CDR2 are DFQATT and SNEGSKA (reference sequence). The V and J ends lost 2 bases and 2 bases respectively, with 7 bases between them. CDR3 sequence: CSARRSPYEQYF. DNA of the CDR3: TGCAGTGCTAGACGGTCCCCCTACGAGCAGTACTTC.

This clonotype was seen more than once but under ten times. CDR3 amino acids: CSANSPGQGAAITDTQYF. The DNA of the CDR3 is TGCAGTGCTAATTCTCCGGGACAGGGAGCGGCCATCACAGATACGCAGTATTTT. The V gene is TRBV20-1, the J gene TRBJ2-3; 9 positions match TRBD1. Looked up from germline, CDR1 is DFQATT and CDR2 is SNEGSKA (reference sequence). The CDR3 is made up of 18 amino acids. Trimming at V came to 4 bases and at J to 2 bases, leaving 16 bases not matched to a gene.

This chain uses TRBV6-5 with TRBJ1-6; a weak D match, TRBD1 (5 bases). Germline assignment: CDR1 MNHEY and CDR2 SVGAGI. Trimming pared 1 base from V and 13 bases from J, leaving 17 bases between. This CDR3 is built from 15 residues. CDR3 amino acids: CASSYWEGQGSPLHF. The CDR3 DNA reads as TGTGCCAGCAGTTACTGGGAGGGGCAGGGAAGTCCCCTCCACTTT.

This clonotype was counted at least ten times. The chain is built from TRBV7-8 and TRBJ2-4; possible D gene TRBD2, 5 bases. Per the germline V gene, CDR1 is SGHVS and CDR2 is FQNEAQ. This CDR3 is 17 amino acids long. The V gene lost 2 bases and the J gene lost 2 bases, with 16 bases spanning the gap. Written as DNA, the CDR3 is TGTGCCAGCAGCTTATGGGTCAGCGGCGGAACCAAAAACATTCAGTACTTC. This sequence encodes CASSLWVSGGTKNIQYF.

This clonotype came up many times. The V gene is TRBV7-2, the J gene TRBJ2-1, with 11 bases identical to TRBD2. Trimming took 5 bases from V and 3 from J; bases not matched to a gene: 6. CDR3 length: 16 residues. Germline V gives CDR1 SGHTA, CDR2 FQGNSA. CDR3 in DNA: TGTGCCAGCAGCCCCCGACTAGCGGGAAGCTACAATGAGCAGTTCTTC. Its translation is CASSPRLAGSYNEQFF.

This clonotype was detected a few times. This sequence joins TRBV6-5 and TRBJ2-7, with 9 bases aligning to TRBD2. Germline assignment: CDR1 MNHEY and CDR2 SVGAGI. V shed 2 bases, J shed 2 bases, and the junction held 10 bases outside the gene matches. The CDR3 spans 17 residues. CDR3 nucleotides: TGTGCCAGCAGTTACCCCCCTCTAGCGGGGACTACCTACGAGCAGTACTTC. Translating it yields CASSYPPLAGTTYEQYF.

The chain couples TRBV5-1 to TRBJ2-5; either TRBD1 or TRBD2 may fit D (6 bases each). This CDR3 has 15 amino acids. Germline V CDR1 and CDR2: SGHRS, YFSETQ. Trimming took off 1 base at V and 0 bases at J, with 10 bases between the two ends. As DNA, the CDR3 is TGCGCCAGCAGCTTGTCGGGGGACAACCAAGAGACCCAGTACTTC. This codes for CASSLSGDNQETQYF.